This T cell receptor (beta chain) was sequenced during a study of T cell clones after liver transplantation. The wider study: Three of the eight recipients were HCV-positive; the rest had non-autoimmune, non-viral transplant indications. Subjects received no induction therapy and standard immunosuppression until randomization at 12-24 months post-transplant.

Produced via immunoSEQ multiplex PCR; TCRdb's table is partial and in-frame only. The top ten hold around 0.45% of the sample, which has tens of thousands of clones, around four fifths seen once. This CDR3 contains 14 residues. The V gene's germline CDR1 is MNHNY and CDR2 SVGAGI (reference sequence). The J segment lost 8 bases and the V segment lost 6 bases, leaving 7 bases of the junction unmatched. The chain is built from TRBV6-6 and TRBJ1-3; 10 bases align to TRBD1. The receptor comes from a human patient who received a liver transplant. Part of the T cell pool may stem from the graft donor. The input for sequencing was CD4+ T cells from blood, taken approximately 3.5 years after liver transplant. This chain's CDR3 is CASSDRGRGDTIYF. The CDR3 DNA reads TGTGCCAGCAGCGACAGGGGGCGCGGGGACACCATATATTTT.